The clone carrying this T cell receptor (beta chain) was observed a handful of times. This entry belongs to a study of blood T cell repertoires in COVID-19. The overall study: Sites across the United States, Italy and Spain contributed samples from acute and convalescent COVID-19. From T cells, B-cell-depleted T cells, or PBMCs came the material, which was cDNA or gDNA.

V was trimmed by 8 bases and J by 0 bases, leaving 8 bases between them. The V gene's germline CDR1 is MNHEY and CDR2 SMNVEV (reference sequence). CDR3 length: 12 residues. In the study's own analysis: Estimation of nucleated cell counts was performed using reference gene primer amplification. Here immunoSEQ multiplex PCR was the method, and the copy in TCRdb shows in-frame clones only, minus some. From that table come the V and J calls and clone size; the DNA was used to work out D and trimming. The sample yields about 160,000 clones, roughly 85% seen once. The sequenced material came from peripheral blood. J is TRBJ2-7 and V is TRBV27; the D gene is possibly TRBD1 (5 bases). This clonotype originated in a human donor with acute or convalescent COVID-19. The donor label of this sample is uncertain. CDR3 coding DNA: TGTGCCAGCCAGACAGCCTCCTACGAGCAGTACTTC. Protein: CASQTASYEQYF.